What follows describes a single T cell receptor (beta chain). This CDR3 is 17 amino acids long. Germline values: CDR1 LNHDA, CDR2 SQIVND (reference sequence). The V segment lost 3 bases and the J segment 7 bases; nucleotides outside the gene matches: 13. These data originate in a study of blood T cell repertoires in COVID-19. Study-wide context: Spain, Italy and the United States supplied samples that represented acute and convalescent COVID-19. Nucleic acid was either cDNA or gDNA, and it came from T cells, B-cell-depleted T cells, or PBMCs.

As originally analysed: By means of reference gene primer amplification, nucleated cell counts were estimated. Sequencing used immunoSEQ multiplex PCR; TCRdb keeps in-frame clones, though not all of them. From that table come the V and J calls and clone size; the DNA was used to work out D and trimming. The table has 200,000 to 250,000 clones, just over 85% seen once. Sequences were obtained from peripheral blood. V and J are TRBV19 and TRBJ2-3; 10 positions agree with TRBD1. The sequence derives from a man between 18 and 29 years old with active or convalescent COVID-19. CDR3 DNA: TGTGCCAGTAGTATTCGCGGGCAGACAGGGGGCCGGAATACGCAGTATTTT. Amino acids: CASSIRGQTGGRNTQYF.